This TCR beta chain was captured by sequencing in a study of blood T cells in healthy people across ages. Study results and limitations: Significant beta diversity loss was already apparent by age around 40, declining roughly linearly.

Alongside a J-beta primer mix, a sample-barcoded 5' primer served in a second PCR lasting roughly 7 to 12 cycles. Template switching added a 12-random-nucleotide identifier to every cDNA molecule. Every sample gave at least 3 million paired-end reads containing CDR3. Using its own MiXCR run on the 5' RACE reads, TCRdb lists one record per CDR3 protein. The data contain under 1,000,000 distinct CDR3 sequences, 30% to 45% of them seen just once; the ten biggest clones take up 13%. They isolated at least 7 million PBMCs from each sample. This clonotype was counted many times. The antigen is unknown. The TCR comes from a man aged 18 to 29 in good health. Sequenced: blood.

CDR3 sequence: CSARGQGNYEQYF. For the CDR3, the DNA is TGCAGTGCTAGAGGACAGGGAAACTACGAGCAGTACTTC. The V and J genes are TRBV20-1 and TRBJ2-7, with 7 bases matching TRBD1. The CDR3 has 13 amino acids. Unmatched junction bases numbered 3, after V lost 1 base and J lost 3 bases. Germline CDR1 is DFQATT and CDR2 is SNEGSKA (reference sequence).